This passage covers 32 T cell receptor beta chains from one sample sequenced in a study of regulatory T cells in long-lasting Graves disease. Time point indicated: newly diagnosed GD, antithyroid drugs for less than 3 months. PBMC-derived RNA was used for the TCR library. Through Arm-PCR of CDR3 regions and iRepertoire HTBI primers, TCR beta libraries were built. MiXCR, run by TCRdb on the multiplex PCR reads, gives a single entry per CDR3 protein. The sample lists about 440,000 distinct CDR3 sequences; under 15% were seen once. The same sample was also used in a study of T cells in Graves' hyperthyroidism and ophthalmopathy.

The specimen comprised peripheral blood mononuclear cells (PBMCs), sampled at new diagnosis, from a patient treated with antithyroid drugs. The receptors stem from a young woman with Graves disease.

This clonotype appeared a few times. The rearrangement links TRBV12-3 or TRBV12-4 to TRBJ1-5; TRBD1 might be the D (5 bases). The CDR3 runs to 14 residues. Trimming took off 4 bases at V and 5 bases at J, with 12 bases between the two ends. CDR3 sequence (DNA): TGTGCCAGCAGTTCCGGGCCGGGGGATCAGCCCCAGCATTTT. Protein sequence: CASSSGPGDQPQHF.

This clonotype was seen at least ten times. CDR3: CASSEGTGPYEQYF. CDR3 DNA: TGTGCCAGCAGTGAAGGGACAGGGCCCTACGAGCAGTACTTC. This sequence joins TRBV6-1 and TRBJ2-7; TRBD1 matches 8 bases. Germline V gene data show CDR1 as MNHNS and CDR2 as SASEGT. CDR3 size: 14 residues. The V and J ends lost 1 base and 2 bases, in that order; junction bases with no gene match: 1.

CDR3 protein: CASNVGQGVFQPQHF. The CDR3 DNA is TGTGCCAGCAATGTGGGACAGGGGGTTTTTCAGCCCCAGCATTTT. The genes are TRBV12-3 or TRBV12-4 and TRBJ1-5, with 11 bases that match TRBD1. The CDR3 is 15 residues long. Trimming removed 7 bases from V and 6 bases from J; junction bases left unmatched: 8.

This clonotype was observed many times. The chain carries TRBV24-1 and TRBJ2-1; 8 nucleotides agree with TRBD2. The germline gives CDR1 KGHDR, CDR2 SFDVKD. V gave up 4 bases and J gave up 6 bases; unmatched junction bases: 7. The CDR3 is 15 residues long. In DNA form, the CDR3 reads TGTGCCACCAGTGACGCGGGACTAGGGGTCAATGAGCAGTTCTTC. This encodes CATSDAGLGVNEQFF.

This clonotype was seen repeatedly, ten times or more. The J gene is TRBJ2-5, the V gene TRBV2; D is undetermined. Trimming stripped 4 bases from V and 5 bases from J, with 14 bases between. The germline V gene encodes CDR1 SNHLY and CDR2 FYNNEI. The CDR3 loop spans 14 amino acids. This CDR3 reads CASSGGLVMETQYF. The CDR3 region has the DNA TGTGCCAGCAGTGGAGGTCTAGTGATGGAGACCCAGTACTTC.

This clonotype was detected a few times. The chain is built from TRBV6-4 and TRBJ2-4; TRBD2 agrees at 13 bases. J was trimmed by 3 bases and V by 7 bases; bases with no gene match: 9. The V gene's germline CDR1 is MRHNA and CDR2 SNTAGT. This CDR3 spans 17 amino acids. The DNA of the CDR3 is TGTGCCAGCACCCTGGGACTAGCGGGATTTGGCAAAAACATTCAGTACTTC. Protein: CASTLGLAGFGKNIQYF.

This clonotype was recorded many times. The rearrangement uses TRBV28 and TRBJ2-7, with 9 bases matching TRBD2. Looked up from germline, CDR1 is MDHEN and CDR2 is SYDVKM. Trimming at V came to 3 bases and at J to 8 bases, leaving 8 bases not matched to a gene. This CDR3 is 14 amino acids long. CDR3 bases: TGTGCCAGCAGTTTCGCGGGAGGGGAACTGAAGCAGTACTTC. Its translation: CASSFAGGELKQYF.

This clonotype came up many times. The rearrangement joins TRBV7-2 to TRBJ2-1; D gene ambiguous. CDR3 length equals 11 residues. Germline-derived CDR1 and CDR2 are SGHTA and FQGNSA. V lost 1 base and J 8 bases, leaving 3 bases between the germline ends. The CDR3 DNA is TGTGCCAGCAGCTTAGTAGATGAGCAGTTCTTC. Translated: CASSLVDEQFF.

The chain combines TRBV6-1 with TRBJ1-6; D is perhaps TRBD1 (6 bases). Trimming took 1 base from V and 0 from J, leaving 10 bases between them. Germline CDR1 MNHNS, CDR2 SASEGT. The CDR3 runs 17 residues. The CDR3 region is CASSEEGGLSYNSPLHF. The CDR3, as DNA: TGTGCCAGCAGTGAAGAGGGGGGGCTCTCCTATAATTCACCCCTCCACTTT.

This clonotype turned up a few times. The V gene is TRBV7-3, the J gene TRBJ2-7; maybe TRBD2 (5 bases). This CDR3 contains 15 residues. V gave up 1 base and J gave up 0 bases, with 10 bases separating them. Germline CDR1 reads SGHTA; CDR2 reads FQGTGA. The CDR3 reads CASSLRETTSYEQYF. The CDR3 DNA follows: TGTGCCAGCAGCTTAAGAGAGACTACCTCCTACGAGCAGTACTTC.

This clonotype was picked up many times. The CDR3 nucleotides read TGTGCCATCAACCCTGACAGATCGAACACTGAAGCTTTCTTT. Encoded protein: CAINPDRSNTEAFF. The chain couples TRBV10-3 to TRBJ1-1; tentatively, D is TRBD1 (5 bases). V was trimmed by 7 bases and J by 1 base, leaving 13 bases between them. The germline CDR1 and CDR2 sequences are ENHRY and SYGVKD. The CDR3 spans 14 residues.

This clonotype was seen repeatedly, ten times or more. V usage is TRBV6-1 and J usage is TRBJ1-1; the D is unclear. Per germline, CDR1 MNHNS and CDR2 SASEGT. V was pared by 6 bases and J by 3 bases, with 11 bases between. This CDR3 has 13 residues. In nucleotides, the CDR3 is TGTGCCAGCAGCGCCTTTGGGGACACTGAAGCTTTCTTT. It encodes CASSAFGDTEAFF.

This clonotype is a singleton in its sample. This chain links TRBV19 with TRBJ2-7; 7 positions agree with TRBD2. The V and J ends lost 5 bases and 5 bases, in that order; junction bases with no gene match: 18. Germline loops: CDR1 LNHDA, CDR2 SQIVND (reference sequence). The CDR3 has 17 residues. The CDR3 region is CASSVGTTTLRVHEQYF. CDR3 coding DNA: TGTGCCAGTAGTGTAGGGACTACCACATTGAGGGTCCACGAGCAGTACTTC.

The J gene is TRBJ2-3, the V gene TRBV2; TRBD2 aligns across 8 bases. The V gene end was trimmed by 7 bases and the J gene end by 2 bases; junction bases not matched to a gene: 8. Germline V gene lookup returns CDR1 SNHLY and CDR2 FYNNEI. CDR3 size: 15 residues. In nucleotides, the CDR3 is TGTGCCAGCAACCCGGATAGCGGGGTCACAGATACGCAGTATTTT. Protein sequence: CASNPDSGVTDTQYF.

This clonotype came up many times. V is TRBV20-1 and J is TRBJ2-5; 9 bases line up with TRBD2. The germline V gene has CDR1 DFQATT and CDR2 SNEGSKA (reference sequence). Trimming took 0 bases from V and 4 from J; bases not matched to a gene: 0. The CDR3 runs 13 residues. DNA for the CDR3: TGCAGTGCTAGAGATAGCGGGAGAGAGACCCAGTACTTC. Amino acid sequence: CSARDSGRETQYF.

This clonotype was counted ten times or more. The V call is TRBV6-1, the J call TRBJ2-7, with 9 bases aligning to TRBD1. From germline, CDR1 is MNHNS and CDR2 SASEGT. The CDR3 runs 14 residues. V lost 6 bases, J lost 3 bases, and 6 bases stayed unmatched. CDR3 sequence: CASSRTGAFYEQYF. The CDR3 nucleotides are TGTGCCAGCAGCCGGACAGGGGCCTTCTACGAGCAGTACTTC.

As concerns this clonotype: A much larger clone lies one base from this, so it may be a read error. This chain joins TRBV28 and TRBJ1-1; tentatively, D is TRBD1 (6 bases). Germline CDR1 is MDHEN and CDR2 is SYDVKM. CDR3 length: 12 amino acids. The CDR3 bases are TGTGCCAGCACCCCAGGGGCCACTGAAGCTTCCTTT. The encoded protein is CASTPGATEASF. Filled out from reference TRBV28 and TRBJ1-1, the complete variable domain reads DVKVTQSSRYLVKRTGEKVFLECVQDMDHENMFWYRQDPGLGLRLIYFSYDVKMKEKGDIPEGYSVSREKKERFSLILESASTNQTSMYLCASTPGATEASFGQGTRLTVV.

This clonotype came up many times. The chain uses TRBV15 and TRBJ2-3; 13 bases are shared with TRBD2. The CDR3 sequence is 18 residues long. V shed 0 bases, J shed 4 bases, and the junction held 7 bases outside the gene matches. CDR1 and CDR2 from the germline V gene are LNHNV and YYDKDF (reference sequence). The CDR3 here is CATSRDQRTSGSADTQYF. The CDR3 DNA is TGTGCCACCAGCAGAGATCAAAGGACTAGCGGGAGTGCAGATACGCAGTATTTT.

The sample holds many counts of this clonotype. The chain combines TRBV28 with TRBJ1-4; no clear D. The CDR3 runs to 14 residues. Trimming cost V 3 bases and J 4 bases, with 9 bases left between them. The germline V gene has CDR1 MDHEN and CDR2 SYDVKM. The CDR3 sequence is CASSLAGVNEKLFF. CDR3 sequence (DNA): TGTGCCAGCAGTTTGGCCGGGGTTAATGAAAAACTGTTTTTT.

This clonotype has ten or more counts. V and J are TRBV29-1 and TRBJ2-2; D remains ambiguous. There are 13 residues in the CDR3. V lost 4 bases and J 3 bases, leaving 9 bases between the germline ends. Germline V gene data show CDR1 as SQVTM and CDR2 as ANQGSEA. This CDR3 is CSVGHSYTGELFF. The CDR3 nucleotides read TGCAGCGTTGGCCACTCGTACACCGGGGAGCTGTTTTTT.

The V call is TRBV10-3, the J call TRBJ2-2; 7 nucleotides line up with TRBD1. From germline, CDR1 is ENHRY and CDR2 SYGVKD. After removal of 11 bases from V and 4 bases from J, the junction contained 7 bases not matched to a gene. CDR3 size: 13 residues. DNA of the CDR3: TGTGCCGCCAACAGGGGCGGCACCGGGGAGCTGTTTTTT. It translates to CAANRGGTGELFF.

This clonotype has a count of ten or more. The chain couples TRBV29-1 to TRBJ2-3; no reliable D call. V lost 4 bases and J lost 4, with 3 bases in between. CDR3 size: 10 residues. From germline, CDR1 is SQVTM and CDR2 ANQGSEA. The CDR3 bases are TGCAGCGTTGTTGCAGATACGCAGTATTTT. Translation: CSVVADTQYF.

This clonotype was seen repeatedly, ten times or more. The rearrangement joins TRBV25-1 to TRBJ2-1; TRBD1 matches 10 bases. CDR1 and CDR2 (germline): MGHDK, SYGVNS. V lost 4 bases, J lost 9 bases, and 3 bases stayed unmatched. The CDR3 is 13 amino acids. The CDR3 protein is CASSGTGGGEQFF. CDR3 DNA: TGTGCCAGCAGTGGGACAGGGGGAGGTGAGCAGTTCTTC.

This clonotype was recorded at least ten times. The chain couples TRBV2 to TRBJ1-5; possibly TRBD1 for D (6 bases). Trimming took 6 bases from V and 5 from J, leaving 14 bases between them. Germline V gene data show CDR1 as SNHLY and CDR2 as FYNNEI. CDR3 size: 14 residues. CDR3 protein: CASRRPGADQPQHF. DNA of the CDR3: TGTGCCAGCAGACGGCCGGGGGCGGATCAGCCCCAGCATTTT.

This clonotype was counted only a few times. The chain employs TRBV28 and TRBJ1-2; D call uncertain. Trimming removed 6 bases from V and 2 bases from J, with 16 bases in between. Looked up from germline, CDR1 is MDHEN and CDR2 is SYDVKM. The CDR3 covers 15 residues. CDR3 region: CASSFTGDINYGYTF. The CDR3 DNA reads as TGTGCCAGCAGCTTTACGGGTGACATCAACTATGGCTACACCTTC.

This clonotype turned up a few times. This chain connects TRBV5-6 to TRBJ1-2; 11 bases match TRBD1. V lost 2 bases, J lost 10 bases, and 7 bases stayed unmatched. Germline CDR1 is SGHDT and CDR2 is YYEEEE. The CDR3 sequence is 14 residues long. The CDR3 DNA follows: TGTGCCAGCAGCTTCGGGACAGGGGGTATGGACTACACCTTC. Its translation: CASSFGTGGMDYTF.

The chain has TRBV27 and TRBJ2-2; 9 positions match TRBD2. Germline V lookup: CDR1 MNHEY, CDR2 SMNVEV (reference sequence). The ends lost 5 bases at V and 7 bases at J; junction bases unmatched: 8. The CDR3 spans 15 residues. The CDR3 bases are TGTGCCAGCAGTCTACTAGCGGGCGATAACGGGGAGCTGTTTTTT. Its protein is CASSLLAGDNGELFF.

The CDR3 sequence is CASSEALAGVFSEQYF. DNA for the CDR3: TGCGCCAGCAGTGAGGCACTAGCGGGAGTGTTCTCCGAGCAGTACTTC. The V and J genes are TRBV10-1 and TRBJ2-7; TRBD2 agrees at 11 bases. The germline V gene encodes CDR1 WNHNN and CDR2 SYGVQD (reference sequence). V lost 2 bases and J lost 6; bases outside the gene matches: 9. This CDR3 has 16 amino acids.

The chain links TRBV9 to TRBJ1-2; D gene unclear. V lost 1 base, J lost 1 base, and 11 bases lay in between. Germline CDR1 reads SGDLS; CDR2 reads YYNGEE. The CDR3 extends over 15 amino acids. The CDR3 loop is CASSVKGSNNYGYTF. Here the CDR3 DNA reads TGTGCCAGCAGCGTAAAGGGCAGCAATAACTATGGCTACACCTTC.

This clonotype was found many times. The CDR3 loop reads CASSELAPRTAFF. CDR3 nucleotides: TGTGCCAGCAGTGAATTGGCGCCCAGGACGGCTTTCTTT. The genes are TRBV6-1 and TRBJ1-1, with D hard to call. This CDR3 has 13 amino acids. Germline loops: CDR1 MNHNS, CDR2 SASEGT. V lost 2 bases to trimming and J lost 11 bases, with 15 bases between them.

The rearrangement uses TRBV5-1 and TRBJ2-7; D perhaps matches TRBD1 (5 bases). The CDR3 length is 14 residues. Germline V gives CDR1 SGHRS, CDR2 YFSETQ. The ends were cut back, 4 bases at V and 2 bases at J, with 13 bases in the middle. The chain's CDR3 is CASSPQGTPYEQYF. Here the CDR3 DNA reads TGCGCCAGCAGCCCGCAGGGTACCCCCTACGAGCAGTACTTC.

This clonotype was found a few times. DNA for the CDR3: TGTGCCAGCAGGGAGGGAGTTACCTACGAGCAGTACTTC. The encoded protein is CASREGVTYEQYF. The chain couples TRBV28 to TRBJ2-7; D might be TRBD2 (6 bases). CDR3 length equals 13 residues. V was pared by 6 bases and J by 2 bases, with 11 bases between. The germline V gene has CDR1 MDHEN and CDR2 SYDVKM.